This T cell receptor beta chain was obtained from a study of T cells in Graves' hyperthyroidism and ophthalmopathy. Ten or more counts support this clonotype. Its antigen is unidentified. CDR1 is SNHLY, CDR2 FYNNEI, per germline. There are 13 residues in the CDR3. Trimming took off 10 bases at V and 2 bases at J, with 14 bases between the two ends. Study-level findings and limits: Peripheral blood also featured most of the thyroid clonotypes expanded above 0.001. Ophthalmopathy was separated from stable hyperthyroidism by a 13 V-J model.

Using RNA transcripts as the source, TCR beta CDR3 regions were amplified. A first-round RT-PCR of the TCR CDR3 used the HTBI primer set. A single record per CDR3 protein comes from TCRdb applying MiXCR to the multiplex PCR reads. The data hold about 520,000 distinct CDR3 sequences, with roughly 25% observed a single time. The source is a young woman with Graves' ophthalmopathy. This chain connects TRBV2 to TRBJ1-2; D is perhaps TRBD1 (6 bases). Material for sequencing was blood. This CDR3 reads CAIPFTGNYGYTF. CDR3 nucleotides: TGTGCCATCCCCTTTACAGGGAACTATGGCTACACCTTC.